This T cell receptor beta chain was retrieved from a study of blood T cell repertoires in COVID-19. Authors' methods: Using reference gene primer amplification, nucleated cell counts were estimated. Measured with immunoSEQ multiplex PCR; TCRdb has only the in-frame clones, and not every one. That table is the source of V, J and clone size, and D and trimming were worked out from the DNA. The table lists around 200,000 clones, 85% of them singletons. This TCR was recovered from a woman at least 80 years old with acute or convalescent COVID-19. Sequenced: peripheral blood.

In DNA, the CDR3 is TGTGCCAGCAGCTTAGGGACACAGACTGAAGCTTTCTTT. This encodes CASSLGTQTEAFF. J is TRBJ1-1 and V is TRBV7-3, with D maybe TRBD1 (6 bases). The germline V gene has CDR1 SGHTA and CDR2 FQGTGA. The CDR3 is 13 residues long. The V end was cut by 2 bases, the J end by 5 bases, with 9 bases between.